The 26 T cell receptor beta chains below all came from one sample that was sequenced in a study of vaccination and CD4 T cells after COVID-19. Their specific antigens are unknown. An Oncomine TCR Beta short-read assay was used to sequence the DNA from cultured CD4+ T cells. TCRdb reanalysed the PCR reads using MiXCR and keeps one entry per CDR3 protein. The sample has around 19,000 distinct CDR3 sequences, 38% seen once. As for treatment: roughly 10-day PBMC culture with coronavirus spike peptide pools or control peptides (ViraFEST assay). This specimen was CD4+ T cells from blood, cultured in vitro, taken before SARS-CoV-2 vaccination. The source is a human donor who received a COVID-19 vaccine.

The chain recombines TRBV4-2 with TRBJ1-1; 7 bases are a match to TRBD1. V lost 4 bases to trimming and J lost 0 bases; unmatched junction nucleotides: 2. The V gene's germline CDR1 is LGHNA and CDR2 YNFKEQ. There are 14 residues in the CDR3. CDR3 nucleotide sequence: TGTGCCAGCAGCCTAGGGGGCATGAACACTGAAGCTTTCTTT. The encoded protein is CASSLGGMNTEAFF.

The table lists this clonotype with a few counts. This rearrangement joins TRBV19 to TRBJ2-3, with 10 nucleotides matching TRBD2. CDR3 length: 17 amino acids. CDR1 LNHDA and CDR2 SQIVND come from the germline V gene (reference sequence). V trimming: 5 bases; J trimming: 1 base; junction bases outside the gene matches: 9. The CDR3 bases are TGTGCCAGTAGTGCGATACTAGCGGGGACCCGCACAGATACGCAGTATTTT. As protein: CASSAILAGTRTDTQYF. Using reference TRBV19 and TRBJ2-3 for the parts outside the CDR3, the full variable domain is DGGITQSPKYLFRKEGQNVTLSCEQNLNHDAMYWYRQDPGQGLRLIYYSQIVNDFQKGDIAEGYSVSREKKESFPLTVTSAQKNPTAFYLCASSAILAGTRTDTQYFGPGTRLTVL.

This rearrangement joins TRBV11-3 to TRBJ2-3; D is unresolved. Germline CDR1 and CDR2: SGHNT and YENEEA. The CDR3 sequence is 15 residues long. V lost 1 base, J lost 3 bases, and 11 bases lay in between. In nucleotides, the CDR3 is TGTGCCAGCAGCTTAGGACGCTCCGCGACAGATACGCAGTATTTT. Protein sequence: CASSLGRSATDTQYF.

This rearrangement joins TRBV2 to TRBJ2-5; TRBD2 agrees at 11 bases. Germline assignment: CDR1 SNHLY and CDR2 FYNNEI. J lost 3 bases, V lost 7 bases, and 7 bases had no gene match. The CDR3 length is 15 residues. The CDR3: CASTRLAGRKETQYF. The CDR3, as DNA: TGTGCCAGCACGAGACTAGCGGGGCGAAAAGAGACCCAGTACTTC.

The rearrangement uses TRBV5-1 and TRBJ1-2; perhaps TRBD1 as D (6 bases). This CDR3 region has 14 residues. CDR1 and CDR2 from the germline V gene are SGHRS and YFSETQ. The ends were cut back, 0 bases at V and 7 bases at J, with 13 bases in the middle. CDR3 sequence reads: CASSLGIRGPGYTF. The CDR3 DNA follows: TGCGCCAGCAGCTTGGGGATCAGGGGCCCTGGCTACACCTTC.

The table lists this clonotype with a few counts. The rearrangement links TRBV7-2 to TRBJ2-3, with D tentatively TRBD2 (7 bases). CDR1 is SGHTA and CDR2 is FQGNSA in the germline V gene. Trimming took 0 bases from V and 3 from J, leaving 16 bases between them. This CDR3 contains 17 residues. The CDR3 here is CASSLASSGGATDTQYF. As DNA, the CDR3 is TGTGCCAGCAGCTTAGCGTCCTCGGGGGGCGCTACAGATACGCAGTATTTT. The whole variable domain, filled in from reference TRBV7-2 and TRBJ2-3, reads GAGVSQSPSNKVTEKGKDVELRCDPISGHTALYWYRQSLGQGLEFLIYFQGNSAPDKSGLPSDRFSAERTGGSVSTLTIQRTQQEDSAVYLCASSLASSGGATDTQYFGPGTRLTVL.

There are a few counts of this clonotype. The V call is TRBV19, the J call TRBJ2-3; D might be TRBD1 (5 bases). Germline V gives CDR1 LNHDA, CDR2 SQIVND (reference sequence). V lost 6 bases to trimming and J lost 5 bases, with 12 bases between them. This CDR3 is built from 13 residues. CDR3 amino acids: CASSLFQGDTQYF. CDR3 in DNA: TGTGCCAGTAGCCTATTTCAGGGAGATACGCAGTATTTT.

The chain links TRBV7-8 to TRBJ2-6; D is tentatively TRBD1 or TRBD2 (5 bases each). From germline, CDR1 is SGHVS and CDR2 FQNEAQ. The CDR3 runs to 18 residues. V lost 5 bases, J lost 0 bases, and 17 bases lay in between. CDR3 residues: CASSRVVGVHSGANVLTF. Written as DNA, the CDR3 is TGTGCCAGCAGCAGGGTCGTGGGGGTACACTCTGGGGCCAACGTCCTGACTTTC.

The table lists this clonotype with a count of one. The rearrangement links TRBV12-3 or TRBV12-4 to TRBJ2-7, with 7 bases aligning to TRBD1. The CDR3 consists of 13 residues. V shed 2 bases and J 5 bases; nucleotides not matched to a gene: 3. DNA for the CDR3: TGTGCCAGCAGTTTATCAGGGGGAAACGAGCAGTACTTC. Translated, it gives CASSLSGGNEQYF.

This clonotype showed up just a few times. The CDR3 here is CASSSGGNNYGYTF. The CDR3 nucleotides read TGTGCCAGCAGTTCGGGCGGGAATAACTATGGCTACACCTTC. This chain uses TRBV6-5 with TRBJ1-2; D gene uncertain. The CDR3 is 14 residues long. Deletions cut 4 bases from V and 1 base from J, with 10 bases between. Germline lookup yields CDR1 MNHEY and CDR2 SVGAGI.

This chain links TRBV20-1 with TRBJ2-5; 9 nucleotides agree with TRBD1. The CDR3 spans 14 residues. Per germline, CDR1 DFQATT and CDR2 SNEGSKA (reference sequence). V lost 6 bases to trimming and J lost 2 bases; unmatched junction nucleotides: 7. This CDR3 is CSAFGTGSQETQYF. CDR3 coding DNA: TGCAGTGCATTCGGGACAGGGAGTCAAGAGACCCAGTACTTC.

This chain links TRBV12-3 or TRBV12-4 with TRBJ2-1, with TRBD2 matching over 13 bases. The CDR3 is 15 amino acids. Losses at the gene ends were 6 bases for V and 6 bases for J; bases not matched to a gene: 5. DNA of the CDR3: TGTGCCAGCAGGCCGGGACTAGCGGGGTTCAATGAGCAGTTCTTC. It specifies CASRPGLAGFNEQFF.

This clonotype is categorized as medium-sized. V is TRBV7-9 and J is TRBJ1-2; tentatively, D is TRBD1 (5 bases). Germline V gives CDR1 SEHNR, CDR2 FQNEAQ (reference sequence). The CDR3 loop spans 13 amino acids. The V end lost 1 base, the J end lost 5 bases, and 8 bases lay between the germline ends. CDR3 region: CASSLGQTYGYTF. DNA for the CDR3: TGTGCCAGCAGCTTAGGACAGACGTATGGCTACACCTTC.

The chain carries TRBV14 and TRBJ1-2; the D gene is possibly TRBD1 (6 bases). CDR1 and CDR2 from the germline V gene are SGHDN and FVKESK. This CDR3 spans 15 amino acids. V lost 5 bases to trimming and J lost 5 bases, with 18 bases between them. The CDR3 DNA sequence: TGTGCCAGCAGCGAACGGACAGTTTTTCATTATGGCTACACCTTC. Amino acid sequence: CASSERTVFHYGYTF. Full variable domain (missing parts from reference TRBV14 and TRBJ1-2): EAGVTQFPSHSVIEKGQTVTLRCDPISGHDNLYWYRRVMGKEIKFLLHFVKESKQDESGMPNNRFLAERTGGTYSTLKVQPAELEDSGVYFCASSERTVFHYGYTFGSGTRLTVV.

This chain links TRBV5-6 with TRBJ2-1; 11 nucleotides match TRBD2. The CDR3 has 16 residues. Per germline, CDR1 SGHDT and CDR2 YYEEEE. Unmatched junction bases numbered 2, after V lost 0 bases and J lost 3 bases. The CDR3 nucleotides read TGTGCCAGCAGCTTGGGGGGACTAGCGGACTACAATGAGCAGTTCTTC. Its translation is CASSLGGLADYNEQFF.

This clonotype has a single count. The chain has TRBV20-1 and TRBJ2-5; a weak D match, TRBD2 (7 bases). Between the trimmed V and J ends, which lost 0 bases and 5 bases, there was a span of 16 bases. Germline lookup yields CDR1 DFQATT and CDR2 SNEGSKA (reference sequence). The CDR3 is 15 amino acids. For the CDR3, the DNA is TGCAGTGCTAGAGATGGGGGGGGGGCAGATGAGACCCAGTACTTC. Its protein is CSARDGGGADETQYF.

The CDR3 region has the DNA TGTGCCAGCAGCAGCTCGGGGGGATCGGGAGAGACCCAGTACTTC. Translation: CASSSSGGSGETQYF. The V call is TRBV21-1, the J call TRBJ2-5; TRBD1 was called by the table and not checked on the DNA. TRBV21-1 is tagged as a pseudogene. The CDR3 has 15 amino acids.

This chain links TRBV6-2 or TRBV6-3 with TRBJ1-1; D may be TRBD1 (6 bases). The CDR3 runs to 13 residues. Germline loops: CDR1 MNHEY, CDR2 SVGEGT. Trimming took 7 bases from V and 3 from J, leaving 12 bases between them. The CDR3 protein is CASTTGIDTEAFF. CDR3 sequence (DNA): TGTGCCAGCACGACAGGAATTGACACTGAAGCTTTCTTT.

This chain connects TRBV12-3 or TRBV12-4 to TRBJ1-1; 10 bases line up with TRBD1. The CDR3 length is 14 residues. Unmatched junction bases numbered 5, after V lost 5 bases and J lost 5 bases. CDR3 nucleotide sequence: TGTGCCAGCAGTAGGACAGGGGGTAGTACTGAAGCTTTCTTT. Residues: CASSRTGGSTEAFF.

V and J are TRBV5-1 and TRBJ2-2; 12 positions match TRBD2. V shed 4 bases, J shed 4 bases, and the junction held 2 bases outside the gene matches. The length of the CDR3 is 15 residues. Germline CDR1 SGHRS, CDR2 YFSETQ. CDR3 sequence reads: CASSQTSGGTGELFF. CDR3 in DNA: TGCGCCAGCAGCCAGACTAGCGGGGGCACCGGGGAGCTGTTTTTT.

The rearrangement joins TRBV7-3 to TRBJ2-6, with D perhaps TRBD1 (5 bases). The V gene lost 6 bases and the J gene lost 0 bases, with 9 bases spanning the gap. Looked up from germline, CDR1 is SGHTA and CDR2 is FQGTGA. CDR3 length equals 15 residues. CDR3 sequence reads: CASSKDISGANVLTF. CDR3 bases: TGTGCCAGCAGTAAGGACATCTCTGGGGCCAACGTCCTGACTTTC.

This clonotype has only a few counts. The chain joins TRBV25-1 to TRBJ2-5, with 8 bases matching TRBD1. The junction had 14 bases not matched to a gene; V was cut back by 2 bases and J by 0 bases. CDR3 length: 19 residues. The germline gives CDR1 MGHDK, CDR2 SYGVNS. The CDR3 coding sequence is TGTGCCAGCAGTGAAAGTGCGGCAGGGGGCACGGGTTACCAAGAGACCCAGTACTTC. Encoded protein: CASSESAAGGTGYQETQYF.

In DNA, the CDR3 is TGTGCCTCGATTTATATTACAGGCGGAACCGGGGAGCTGTTTTTT. It specifies CASIYITGGTGELFF. This chain connects TRBV6-1 to TRBJ2-2; perhaps TRBD1 as D (5 bases). Germline lookup yields CDR1 MNHNS and CDR2 SASEGT. The length of the CDR3 is 15 residues. The V gene lost 11 bases and the J gene lost 5 bases, with 21 bases spanning the gap.

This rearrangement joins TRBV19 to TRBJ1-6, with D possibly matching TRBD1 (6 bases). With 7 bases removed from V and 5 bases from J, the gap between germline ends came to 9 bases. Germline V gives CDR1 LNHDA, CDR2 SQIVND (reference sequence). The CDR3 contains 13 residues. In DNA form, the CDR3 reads TGTGCCAGTAAAGGGGGAAATAATTCACCCCTCCACTTT. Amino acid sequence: CASKGGNNSPLHF.

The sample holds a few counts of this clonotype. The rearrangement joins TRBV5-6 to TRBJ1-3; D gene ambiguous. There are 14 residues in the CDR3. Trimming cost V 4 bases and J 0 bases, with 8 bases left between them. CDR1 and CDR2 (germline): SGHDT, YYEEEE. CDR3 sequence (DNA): TGTGCCAGCAGCGCCCCGGTCTCTGGAAACACCATATATTTT. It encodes CASSAPVSGNTIYF.

In DNA, the CDR3 is TGTGCCAGCAGTGAGGGCCAGGGTGGGTGGTCTGAAGCTTTCTTT. This encodes CASSEGQGGWSEAFF. The J gene is TRBJ1-1, the V gene TRBV6-1; a weak D match, TRBD1 (5 bases). V lost 3 bases to trimming and J lost 6 bases, with 17 bases between them. Germline CDR1 reads MNHNS; CDR2 reads SASEGT. This CDR3 spans 15 amino acids.